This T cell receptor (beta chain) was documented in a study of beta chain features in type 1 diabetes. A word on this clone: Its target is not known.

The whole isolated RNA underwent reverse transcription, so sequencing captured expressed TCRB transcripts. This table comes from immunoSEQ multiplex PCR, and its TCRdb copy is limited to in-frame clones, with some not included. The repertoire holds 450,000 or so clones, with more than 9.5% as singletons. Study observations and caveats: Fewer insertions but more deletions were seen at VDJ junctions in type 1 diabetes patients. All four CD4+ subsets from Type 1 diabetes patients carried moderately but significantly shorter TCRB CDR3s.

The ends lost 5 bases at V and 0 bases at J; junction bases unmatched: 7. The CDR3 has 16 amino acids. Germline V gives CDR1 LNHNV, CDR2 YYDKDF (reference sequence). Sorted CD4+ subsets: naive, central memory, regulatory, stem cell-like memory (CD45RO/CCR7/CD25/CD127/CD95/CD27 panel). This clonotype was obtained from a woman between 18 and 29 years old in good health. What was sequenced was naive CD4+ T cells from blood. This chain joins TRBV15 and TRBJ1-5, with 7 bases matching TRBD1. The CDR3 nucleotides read TGTGCCACCAGCGGGTCAGGGGGGTATAGCAATCAGCCCCAGCATTTT. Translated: CATSGSGGYSNQPQHF.